These T cell receptor beta chains were read from a single sample in a study of blood T cells in healthy people across ages. MiXCR, applied by TCRdb to the 5' RACE reads, yields one record per CDR3 protein. The sample has roughly 830,000 distinct CDR3 sequences; approximately 59% are singletons. Sequenced: blood. The receptors here all came from a man aged 30 to 45 in good health. The CDR3 runs from the conserved cysteine through the conserved F or W.

v_gene: TRBV7-9; j_gene: TRBJ2-3; CDR3aa: CASSPFGTGSTDTQYF
v_gene: TRBV10-3; j_gene: TRBJ2-7; CDR3aa: CACSEDSYEQYF
v_gene: TRBV30; j_gene: .; CDR3aa: CAWSKDRGSEQYF
v_gene: TRBV28; j_gene: TRBJ2-5; CDR3aa: CASRTWEGRRETQYF
v_gene: TRBV28; j_gene: TRBJ2-7; CDR3aa: CASKSGGLDEQYF
v_gene: TRBV7-9; j_gene: TRBJ2-6; CDR3aa: CTSSRGTGSSGANVLTF
v_gene: TRBV9; j_gene: TRBJ2-7; CDR3aa: CASSVGDRAIFYEQYF
v_gene: TRBV11-2; j_gene: TRBJ1-2; CDR3aa: CASSLEIGGANYGYTF
v_gene: TRBV20-1; j_gene: TRBJ2-3; CDR3aa: CSALLAGVTDTQYF
v_gene: TRBV9; j_gene: TRBJ2-1; CDR3aa: CASSLSGLGHNEQFF
v_gene: TRBV7-2; j_gene: TRBJ2-2; CDR3aa: CASGLNPSNTGELFF
v_gene: TRBV20-1; j_gene: TRBJ2-6; CDR3aa: CSANGRVRSGANVLTF
v_gene: TRBV7-9; j_gene: TRBJ1-1; CDR3aa: CASSRDYPGRVNTEAFF